The clone carrying this T cell receptor (beta chain) was picked up many times. Antigen: not known. This CDR3 has 15 amino acids. Deletions cut 3 bases from V and 1 base from J, with 12 bases between. CDR1 and CDR2 from the germline V gene are LGHDT and YNNKEL (reference sequence). TCR beta CDR3 regions were amplified from RNA transcripts. The TCR CDR3 was amplified in a first-round RT-PCR using the HTBI primer set. TCRdb used MiXCR to reprocess the multiplex PCR reads, holding one entry per CDR3 protein. Altogether about 500,000 distinct CDR3 sequences are present, 17% being singletons, with the ten largest covering under 20%. The study included ophthalmopathy patients with Clinical Activity Score at least 3, NOSPECS grade at least 4 and duration under 3 months. Every diagnosis used clinical symptoms, serum thyroxine and TRAb, thyroid ultrasound and orbital computed tomography. The data stem from a study of T cells in Graves' hyperthyroidism and ophthalmopathy.

Points from the study as a whole: With a median lead of approximately 6.4 months before onset, the model predicted ophthalmopathy. Clonotypes that were expanded in thyroid above 0.001 mostly appeared in blood too.

Sample: blood. The chain is built from TRBV3-1 and TRBJ1-2, with TRBD1 as a possible D gene (5 bases). The source of this sequence is a woman between 18 and 29 years old with Graves' ophthalmopathy. The CDR3 nucleotides read TGTGCCAGCAGCCAGGACATCAGCTTTAACTATGGCTACACCTTC. Translated, it gives CASSQDISFNYGYTF.